The present T cell receptor (beta chain) was sequenced within a study of blood T cell repertoires in COVID-19. At the level of the study: The United States, Italy and Spain provided the acute and convalescent COVID-19 samples. PBMCs, B-cell-depleted T cells, or T cells provided the cDNA or gDNA that made up the material.

The length of the CDR3 is 15 residues. Germline V lookup: CDR1 ENHRY, CDR2 SYGVKD. Trimming took 6 bases from V and 6 from J; bases not matched to a gene: 5. In the original workflow: Nucleated cell number was recorded as an estimate derived from reference gene primer amplification. Produced via immunoSEQ multiplex PCR; TCRdb's table is partial and in-frame only. V and J calls and clone size are those listed in that table; D and trimming were worked out from the DNA. This table has about 240,000 clones, more than 75% appearing once. The rearrangement uses TRBV10-3 and TRBJ2-2, with 12 bases matching TRBD1. Sequenced input: peripheral blood. This TCR came from a man older than 75 with acute or convalescent COVID-19. For the CDR3, the DNA is TGTGCCATCAGAACCGGGACAGGGGGCGCCGGGGAGCTGTTTTTT. As protein: CAIRTGTGGAGELFF.